The rows below give T cell receptor beta chains drawn from one sample of a study of blood T cells in healthy people across ages. Via MiXCR, TCRdb re-called the 5' RACE reads, giving one row per CDR3 protein. The sample includes about a million distinct CDR3 sequences, roughly half seen only once; the top ten take 20% to 25%. Sequencing used blood. Receptors originate from an older woman in good health. CDR3s include the opening cysteine and the closing phenylalanine or tryptophan. The D gene is left open where the match is weak. Clone size is shown for a subset of rows, as once, few, many or a class of expanded clone.

J gene,D gene,clone size,V gene,CDR3 protein,CDR3 DNA
TRBJ2-3,.,.,TRBV20-1,CSANRGQSTSTDTQYF,TGCAGTGCTAACCGTGGACAGTCCACTAGCACAGATACGCAGTATTTT
TRBJ1-2,.,.,TRBV28,CASSLEHDGYTF,TGTGCCAGCAGTTTGGAGCACGATGGCTACACCTTC
TRBJ2-7,.,.,TRBV5-6,CASSRPGAPGEQYF,TGTGCCAGCAGCCGCCCCGGGGCCCCGGGTGAGCAGTACTTC
TRBJ2-7,.,.,TRBV20-1,CSARLRTLGEQYF,TGCAGTGCCCGGCTGCGCACGTTGGGCGAGCAGTACTTC
TRBJ2-1,.,.,TRBV6-1,CASSEGVNEQFF,TGTGCCAGCAGTGAAGGGGTGAATGAGCAGTTCTTC
TRBJ2-4,.,few,TRBV4-1,CASSQDLLALAKNIQYF,TGCGCCAGCAGCCAAGATCTGTTGGCCCTAGCCAAAAACATTCAGTACTTC
TRBJ2-1,.,.,TRBV12-3/TRBV12-4,CASSPGTGTKEDNEQFF,TGTGCCAGCAGCCCCGGCACCGGGACCAAAGAAGACAATGAGCAGTTCTTC
TRBJ2-2,.,.,TRBV27,CASSLNRVNGELFF,TGTGCCAGCAGTCTCAACCGGGTGAACGGGGAGCTGTTTTTT
TRBJ2-7,.,.,TRBV15,CATSRGTGNYEQYF,TGTGCCACCAGCAGAGGAACAGGGAACTACGAGCAGTACTTC
TRBJ2-3,.,.,TRBV12-3/TRBV12-4,CASSLKKTDTQYF,TGTGCCAGCAGTTTGAAGAAAACAGATACGCAGTATTTT
TRBJ2-7,TRBD2,few,TRBV7-2,CASSRSGIYEQYF,TGTGCCAGCAGCCGTAGCGGGATCTACGAGCAGTACTTC
TRBJ2-7,.,.,TRBV3-1,CASSQVGHGYEQYF,TGTGCCAGCAGCCAAGTCGGGCACGGCTACGAGCAGTACTTC
TRBJ2-1,TRBD2,.,TRBV20-1,CSARLAGGVHEQFF,TGCAGTGCCAGACTAGCGGGAGGTGTCCATGAGCAGTTCTTC
TRBJ2-4,.,few,TRBV9,CASSESDRYTIQYF,TGTGCCAGCAGCGAGTCGGATCGGTATACCATTCAGTACTTC
TRBJ2-5,TRBD2,.,TRBV20-1,CSARTSGSETQYF,TGCAGTGCTAGAACTAGCGGGAGTGAGACCCAGTACTTC
TRBJ2-7,.,.,TRBV28,CASSHSLGSYEQYF,TGTGCCAGCAGTCACAGTTTGGGGTCCTACGAGCAGTACTTC
TRBJ1-1,.,.,TRBV30,CAWKGQLNTEAFF,TGTGCCTGGAAAGGACAGCTAAACACTGAAGCTTTCTTT
TRBJ2-7,.,.,TRBV30,CAWSGVSPYEQYF,TGTGCCTGGAGTGGGGTTAGTCCCTACGAGCAGTACTTC
TRBJ2-7,TRBD2,few,TRBV7-6,CASSYPGLAGRTSYEQYF,TGTGCCAGCAGCTACCCGGGACTAGCGGGACGTACGTCCTACGAGCAGTACTTC
TRBJ2-7,TRBD2,once,TRBV2,CASRFRTSGSERSYEQYF,TGTGCCAGCAGGTTCAGGACTAGCGGGAGCGAGCGCTCCTACGAGCAGTACTTC
TRBJ2-3,TRBD2,.,TRBV24-1,CATSDPVTSGSPDTQYF,TGTGCCACCAGTGATCCCGTGACTAGCGGGAGCCCAGATACGCAGTATTTT
TRBJ1-1,TRBD1,.,TRBV6-5,CASSYPKGAGNTEAFF,TGTGCCAGCAGTTATCCCAAGGGGGCAGGGAACACTGAAGCTTTCTTT
TRBJ2-5,TRBD2,few,TRBV5-1,CASSPLAGGPRETQYF,TGCGCCAGCAGCCCTCTAGCGGGAGGGCCGAGGGAGACCCAGTACTTC
TRBJ2-5,.,.,TRBV15,CATSRAQQTQYF,TGTGCCACCAGCCGAGCACAACAGACCCAGTACTTC
TRBJ1-4,.,.,TRBV4-1,CASSQGPRNEKLFF,TGCGCCAGCAGCCAAGGGCCGCGGAATGAAAAACTGTTTTTT
TRBJ2-1,TRBD2,.,TRBV2,CASRSLAGTYNEQFF,TGTGCCAGCAGGTCCCTAGCGGGGACCTACAATGAGCAGTTCTTC
TRBJ2-5,.,.,TRBV25-1,CASSPLGQQETQYF,TGTGCCAGCAGTCCCCTCGGACAGCAAGAGACCCAGTACTTC
TRBJ1-1,TRBD1,.,TRBV20-1,CSAAQGARTEAFF,TGCAGTGCTGCCCAGGGGGCACGAACTGAAGCTTTCTTT
TRBJ2-7,.,.,TRBV20-1,CSARVQLAYEQYF,TGCAGTGCTAGAGTCCAGCTCGCCTACGAGCAGTACTTC
TRBJ2-5,.,.,TRBV7-6,CASSLLGTRQETQYF,TGTGCCAGCAGCCTACTCGGGACTCGACAAGAGACCCAGTACTTC
TRBJ1-2,.,.,TRBV7-9,CASYRAYGYTF,TGTGCCAGCTACCGGGCCTATGGCTACACCTTC
TRBJ1-1,.,many,TRBV9,CASSVDSGTPEAFF,TGTGCCAGCAGCGTGGATTCGGGTACTCCTGAAGCTTTCTTT
TRBJ2-2,.,.,TRBV5-1,CASSSGGLTGELFF,TGCGCCAGCAGCTCAGGGGGACTCACCGGGGAGCTGTTTTTT
TRBJ2-3,.,.,TRBV7-2,CASSLGPATRTQYF,TGTGCCAGCAGCTTAGGCCCGGCGACTCGTACGCAGTATTTT
TRBJ1-1,.,.,TRBV2,CASKYRTNTEAFF,TGTGCCAGCAAGTACAGGACGAACACTGAAGCTTTCTTT
TRBJ1-6,.,.,TRBV7-2,CASSQQGRDSPLHF,TGTGCCAGCAGCCAGCAGGGGCGGGATTCACCCCTCCACTTT